The 25 T cell receptor beta chains below all came from one sample that was sequenced in a study of blood T cell repertoires in COVID-19. Profiled with immunoSEQ multiplex PCR; TCRdb holds only in-frame clones, not every one. The sample lists about 490,000 clones, around 85% occurring once. Source material: peripheral blood. These receptors were collected from a human donor in a cohort sampled during active COVID-19.

J is TRBJ1-1 and V is TRBV28; possible D gene TRBD1, 6 bases. The CDR3 runs 16 residues. The germline V gene has CDR1 MDHEN and CDR2 SYDVKM. V lost 6 bases and J lost 5, with 22 bases in between. The CDR3 sequence: CASSLVGGPPRTEAFF. As DNA, the CDR3 is TGTGCCAGCAGCCTCGTAGGGGGTCCACCACGAACTGAAGCTTTCTTT.

CDR3 sequence (DNA): TGTGCCAGCAGCCGCCAGACAGGGCTGAGTGGCTACACCTTC. Its protein is CASSRQTGLSGYTF. The chain combines TRBV7-3 with TRBJ1-2, with 7 bases fitting TRBD1. V was pared by 5 bases and J by 7 bases, with 10 bases of the junction left unmatched. There are 14 residues in the CDR3. Germline V gives CDR1 SGHTA, CDR2 FQGTGA.

The chain has TRBV27 and TRBJ2-1; 7 bases line up with TRBD2. The germline CDR1 and CDR2 sequences are MNHEY and SMNVEV (reference sequence). This CDR3 spans 14 amino acids. Unmatched junction bases numbered 6, after V lost 4 bases and J lost 6 bases. This chain's CDR3 is CASSSGGSINEQFF. In nucleotides, the CDR3 is TGTGCCAGCAGTTCGGGGGGATCTATCAATGAGCAGTTCTTC.

A remark on this clone: Distinct nucleotide sequences in the sample also encode this CDR3. This chain uses TRBV5-1 with TRBJ1-2; 9 bases agree with TRBD1. The germline CDR1 and CDR2 sequences are SGHRS and YFSETQ. This CDR3 region has 14 residues. With V trimmed by 4 bases and J by 3 bases, 4 bases remained unmatched. The CDR3 sequence is CASSVRQGDYGYTF. In DNA form, the CDR3 reads TGCGCCAGCAGCGTACGACAGGGGGACTATGGCTACACCTTC.

The chain combines TRBV6-5 with TRBJ2-7, with 9 positions matching TRBD1. This CDR3 is 14 amino acids long. V dropped 7 bases and J dropped 6; count of bases not matched to a gene: 10. From germline, CDR1 is MNHEY and CDR2 SVGAGI. The CDR3 here is CASKSGQGKREQYF. In nucleotides, the CDR3 is TGTGCCAGCAAATCTGGACAGGGGAAGCGCGAGCAGTACTTC.

The gene calls are TRBV7-2 and TRBJ1-1; D possibly corresponds to TRBD1 (5 bases). CDR1 is SGHTA, CDR2 FQGNSA, per germline. The CDR3 has 16 residues. Between the trimmed V and J ends, which lost 3 bases and 2 bases, there was a span of 16 bases. CDR3 loop: CASSFGPRTLNTEAFF. The DNA for the CDR3 is TGTGCCAGCAGCTTTGGGCCCCGGACACTTAACACTGAAGCTTTCTTT. Supplemented by reference TRBV7-2 and TRBJ1-1, the full variable domain reads GAGVSQSPSNKVTEKGKDVELRCDPISGHTALYWYRQSLGQGLEFLIYFQGNSAPDKSGLPSDRFSAERTGGSVSTLTIQRTQQEDSAVYLCASSFGPRTLNTEAFFGQGTRLTVV.

The V gene is TRBV7-3, the J gene TRBJ2-1; 8 bases map to TRBD2. Unmatched junction bases numbered 10, after V lost 2 bases and J lost 7 bases. Germline V gene lookup returns CDR1 SGHTA and CDR2 FQGTGA. CDR3 length: 16 amino acids. The CDR3 sequence is CASSLLREGRRNEQFF. The DNA for the CDR3 is TGTGCCAGCAGCTTATTACGGGAGGGCCGAAGGAATGAGCAGTTCTTC.

The chain links TRBV12-5 to TRBJ1-5; D call uncertain. The CDR3 runs 13 residues. Germline V gives CDR1 LGHNT, CDR2 FRNRAP. Trimming shortened V by 6 bases and J by 2 bases, and 8 bases separated the two germline ends. CDR3 nucleotides: TGTGCTAGTGGCCCGGTTGGCAATCAGCCCCAGCATTTT. It translates to CASGPVGNQPQHF.

V is TRBV6-6 and J is TRBJ2-5, with D unclear. Trimming took 2 bases from V and 5 from J, leaving 12 bases between them. This CDR3 has 14 residues. Germline CDR1 reads MNHNY; CDR2 reads SVGAGI (reference sequence). The CDR3 sequence is CASSYGVTSETQYF. The DNA for the CDR3 is TGTGCCAGCAGTTACGGTGTGACATCGGAGACCCAGTACTTC.

This rearrangement joins TRBV5-1 to TRBJ2-5; 8 bases align to TRBD2. The CDR3 covers 15 residues. The J segment lost 4 bases and the V segment lost 0 bases, leaving 5 bases of the junction unmatched. CDR1 SGHRS and CDR2 YFSETQ come from the germline V gene. CDR3 nucleotides: TGCGCCAGCAGCTTGGCGGGAGGGCCCGGAGAGACCCAGTACTTC. Residues: CASSLAGGPGETQYF.

The count of this clone is one. The chain uses TRBV19 and TRBJ2-7; TRBD2 matches at 12 bases. The J segment lost 3 bases and the V segment lost 3 bases, leaving 6 bases of the junction unmatched. This CDR3 region has 16 residues. Germline V CDR1 and CDR2: LNHDA, SQIVND (reference sequence). This CDR3 reads CASSMTSGRGGYEQYF. The DNA of the CDR3 is TGTGCCAGTAGTATGACTAGCGGGAGAGGTGGCTACGAGCAGTACTTC.

The genes are TRBV24-1 and TRBJ2-7; weak D call: TRBD2 (6 bases). Germline CDR1 and CDR2: KGHDR and SFDVKD. CDR3 length: 12 amino acids. V gave up 6 bases and J gave up 4 bases, with 9 bases separating them. The CDR3 protein is CATSPGAYEQYF. As DNA, the CDR3 is TGTGCCACCAGTCCGGGAGCGTACGAGCAGTACTTC.

The chain carries TRBV10-3 and TRBJ1-1, with 7 bases that match TRBD1. The CDR3 is 14 residues long. Trimming at V came to 6 bases and at J to 1 base, leaving 5 bases not matched to a gene. Looked up from germline, CDR1 is ENHRY and CDR2 is SYGVKD. In DNA form, the CDR3 reads TGTGCCATCAGAGTGGGACAGCCGAACACTGAAGCTTTCTTT. Protein product: CAIRVGQPNTEAFF.

The chain uses TRBV9 and TRBJ2-5; D is ambiguous. The germline CDR1 and CDR2 sequences are SGDLS and YYNGEE. Trimming took off 3 bases at V and 4 bases at J, with 4 bases between the two ends. CDR3 length: 11 amino acids. The CDR3 DNA sequence: TGTGCCAGCAGCGGAGGAGAGACCCAGTACTTC. Residues: CASSGGETQYF.

The chain recombines TRBV4-2 with TRBJ2-1, with TRBD2 matching 9 bases. The CDR3 covers 17 residues. J gave up 8 bases and V 1 base, and 12 bases lay outside the gene matches. Germline-derived CDR1 and CDR2 are LGHNA and YNFKEQ. The CDR3 protein is CASSQGQGGLAFDEQFF. Here the CDR3 DNA reads TGTGCCAGCAGCCAAGGGCAGGGGGGACTAGCTTTCGATGAGCAGTTCTTC.

The gene calls are TRBV28 and TRBJ2-3; 9 nucleotides line up with TRBD2. The junction had 0 bases not matched to a gene; V was cut back by 5 bases and J by 3 bases. Looked up from germline, CDR1 is MDHEN and CDR2 is SYDVKM. The CDR3 spans 13 residues. CDR3 DNA sequence: TGTGCCAGCAGTGCGGGAGGGACAGATACGCAGTATTTT. Amino acids: CASSAGGTDTQYF.

V is TRBV4-1 and J is TRBJ2-3, with TRBD1 as a possible D gene (5 bases). Trimming cost V 5 bases and J 6 bases, with 15 bases left between them. CDR1 MGHRA and CDR2 YSYEKL come from the germline V gene. This CDR3 spans 14 amino acids. The CDR3 reads CASSDPSSGDTQYF. CDR3 sequence (DNA): TGCGCCAGCAGCGATCCGTCCTCAGGGGATACGCAGTATTTT.

The V call is TRBV25-1, the J call TRBJ1-1, with TRBD1 as a possible D gene (6 bases). Germline lookup yields CDR1 MGHDK and CDR2 SYGVNS. V was trimmed by 8 bases and J by 2 bases, leaving 21 bases between them. This CDR3 is built from 16 residues. CDR3 protein: CASGPRITGTNTEAFF. DNA for the CDR3: TGTGCCAGCGGTCCACGCATAACCGGGACAAACACTGAAGCTTTCTTT.

This clone was counted only a few times. The J gene is TRBJ1-3, the V gene TRBV7-9; D may be TRBD1 (6 bases). The CDR3 has 14 residues. Germline loops: CDR1 SEHNR, CDR2 FQNEAQ (reference sequence). The V end lost 3 bases, the J end lost 4 bases, and 10 bases lay between the germline ends. CDR3 protein: CASSLGGGGNTIYF. DNA for the CDR3: TGTGCCAGCAGCTTGGGAGGGGGAGGAAACACCATATATTTT.

The sample holds a few counts of this clone. The chain has TRBV7-9 and TRBJ1-2, with 10 nucleotides matching TRBD1. CDR1 and CDR2 from the germline V gene are SEHNR and FQNEAQ (reference sequence). Unmatched junction bases numbered 5, after V lost 1 base and J lost 6 bases. The CDR3 contains 15 residues. The CDR3 nucleotides read TGTGCCAGCAGCTTAGGACAGGGGGCGCTGCATGGCTACACCTTC. Translated, it gives CASSLGQGALHGYTF.

In its sample, this clone was seen a few times. The chain is built from TRBV28 and TRBJ2-1; D may be TRBD2 (5 bases). The V end lost 2 bases, the J end lost 3 bases, and 14 bases lay between the germline ends. Germline V gene lookup returns CDR1 MDHEN and CDR2 SYDVKM. This CDR3 spans 16 amino acids. CDR3 in amino acids: CASSLRASSFYNEQFF. In DNA, the CDR3 is TGTGCCAGCAGTTTAAGGGCTAGCTCCTTCTACAATGAGCAGTTCTTC.

This sequence joins TRBV10-1 and TRBJ1-4, with D unresolved. Between the trimmed V and J ends, which lost 6 bases and 8 bases, there was a span of 10 bases. Germline V gives CDR1 WNHNN, CDR2 SYGVQD (reference sequence). The CDR3 totals 12 residues. The DNA of the CDR3 is TGCGCCAGCAGCGGGAATGACGAAAAACTGTTTTTT. As protein: CASSGNDEKLFF.

The chain is built from TRBV20-1 and TRBJ2-5; 10 positions agree with TRBD1. The J segment lost 5 bases and the V segment lost 3 bases, leaving 9 bases of the junction unmatched. CDR1 is DFQATT, CDR2 SNEGSKA, per germline (reference sequence). The CDR3 consists of 15 residues. The chain's CDR3 is CSASPRDRGRETQYF. CDR3 nucleotides: TGCAGTGCTAGTCCTAGGGACAGGGGCCGGGAGACCCAGTACTTC.

This chain links TRBV6-2 or TRBV6-3 with TRBJ2-4, with 10 bases matching TRBD1. This CDR3 has 15 residues. Germline CDR1 MNHEY, CDR2 SVGEGT. Unmatched junction bases numbered 4, after V lost 6 bases and J lost 2 bases. CDR3 bases: TGTGCCAGCAGCACGACAGGGGGCACCAAAAACATTCAGTACTTC. It encodes CASSTTGGTKNIQYF.

The chain has TRBV10-3 and TRBJ2-1; TRBD2 matches at 16 bases. Germline V CDR1 and CDR2: ENHRY, SYGVKD. CDR3 length: 16 residues. V trimming: 4 bases; J trimming: 6 bases; junction bases outside the gene matches: 3. In DNA form, the CDR3 reads TGTGCCATCAGTGGGGGACTAGCGGGAGGGGCCAATGAGCAGTTCTTC. This encodes CAISGGLAGGANEQFF.